Presented here are 12 T cell receptor beta chains from one specimen sequenced in a study of blood T cells in healthy people across ages. Primers used in a second PCR of about 6 to 11 cycles were a sample-barcoded 5' primer and a J-beta primer mix. From the 5' RACE reads, TCRdb called clonotypes with MiXCR, one entry per CDR3 protein. This sample yields 780,000 or so distinct CDR3 sequences, of which about 48% are seen a single time; roughly 40% belongs to the top ten. Sequencing was carried out using blood. These receptors all come from a man at least 80 years old in good health.

The V and J genes are TRBV24-1 and TRBJ2-3, with 13 nucleotides matching TRBD2. From germline, CDR1 is KGHDR and CDR2 SFDVKD. Trimming removed 4 bases from V and 14 bases from J; junction bases left unmatched: 17. The CDR3 has 17 amino acids. CDR3 DNA: TGTGCCACCAGTGACAACGGACTAGCGGGAGTCTTTGGAGACGCGTATTTT. Protein: CATSDNGLAGVFGDAYF.

In the case of this clonotype: One end of the junction does not line up with germline, which may come from a read error. V usage is TRBV5-1 and J usage is TRBJ2-5; no definite D call. The J call may not be correct, given that the DNA end is closer to TRBJ2-7. Germline V gives CDR1 SGHRS, CDR2 YFSETQ. This CDR3 is built from 14 residues. CDR3 sequence: CASGLEGPRCEQYF. The CDR3 DNA reads as TGCGCCAGCGGCTTGGAAGGACCGAGGTGCGAGCAGTACTTC.

This rearrangement joins TRBV7-2 to TRBJ2-2; possible D gene TRBD2, 6 bases. Trimming removed 1 base from V and 7 bases from J, with 16 bases in between. Germline V gene data show CDR1 as SGHTA and CDR2 as FQGNSA. This CDR3 is built from 16 residues. For the CDR3, the DNA is TGTGCCAGCAGCTTAGATGCGGGACCAGCCCACGGGGAGCTGTTTTTT. It translates to CASSLDAGPAHGELFF. Based on the CDR3 plus reference TRBV7-2 and TRBJ2-2, the full variable domain is GAGVSQSPSNKVTEKGKDVELRCDPISGHTALYWYRQSLGQGLEFLIYFQGNSAPDKSGLPSDRFSAERTGGSVSTLTIQRTQQEDSAVYLCASSLDAGPAHGELFFGEGSRLTVL.

Only a few counts were recorded for this clonotype. J is TRBJ2-5 and V is TRBV2; TRBD1 is a possible D gene (6 bases). The CDR3 is 15 amino acids. Germline V gene data show CDR1 as SNHLY and CDR2 as FYNNEI. Trimming shortened V by 2 bases and J by 4 bases, and 14 bases separated the two germline ends. The chain's CDR3 is CASSEPRGRGETQYF. CDR3 nucleotides: TGTGCCAGCAGTGAACCCAGGGGCCGGGGAGAGACCCAGTACTTC.

This clonotype was detected only a few times. The chain has TRBV9 and TRBJ2-1, with 7 bases fitting TRBD2. CDR3 length: 13 residues. CDR1 and CDR2 from the germline V gene are SGDLS and YYNGEE. The ends lost 3 bases at V and 7 bases at J; junction bases unmatched: 4. CDR3 nucleotide sequence: TGTGCCAGCAGCGGACTAGCATGGAATGAGCAGTTCTTC. Its translation is CASSGLAWNEQFF.

Many counts were recorded for this clonotype. The genes are TRBV20-1 and TRBJ2-1; TRBD2 matches 13 bases. Germline V CDR1 and CDR2: DFQATT, SNEGSKA (reference sequence). The CDR3 runs to 17 residues. Losses at the gene ends were 1 base for V and 9 bases for J; bases not matched to a gene: 12. CDR3 loop: CSARGRLTSGGNGEQFF. Here the CDR3 DNA reads TGCAGTGCTAGAGGGAGGTTGACTAGCGGGGGGAATGGTGAGCAGTTCTTC.

The table lists this clonotype with a few counts. This sequence joins TRBV24-1 and TRBJ2-6; TRBD2 matches at 7 bases. Germline V gene lookup returns CDR1 KGHDR and CDR2 SFDVKD. J gave up 0 bases and V 4 bases, and 14 bases lay outside the gene matches. The CDR3 covers 20 residues. CDR3 nucleotides: TGTGCCACCAGTGACTCCCGACTAGCCTACCAATTCTCTGGGGCCAACGTCCTGACTTTC. Amino acids: CATSDSRLAYQFSGANVLTF.

The V call is TRBV9, the J call TRBJ1-4, with 10 bases aligning to TRBD1. Trimming took 7 bases from V and 8 from J; bases not matched to a gene: 5. This CDR3 has 13 residues. The V gene's germline CDR1 is SGDLS and CDR2 YYNGEE. This CDR3 reads CASSGTGDEKLFF. The CDR3 DNA reads TGTGCCAGCTCCGGGACAGGGGACGAAAAACTGTTTTTT. Using reference TRBV9 and TRBJ1-4 for the parts outside the CDR3, the full variable domain is DSGVTQTPKHLITATGQRVTLRCSPRSGDLSVYWYQQSLDQGLQFLIQYYNGEERAKGNILERFSAQQFPDLHSELNLSSLELGDSALYFCASSGTGDEKLFFGSGTQLSVL.

In this sample, this clonotype turned up once. The V gene is TRBV14, the J gene TRBJ2-3; D is ambiguous. The germline V gene has CDR1 SGHDN and CDR2 FVKESK. The ends were cut back, 1 base at V and 6 bases at J, with 8 bases in the middle. CDR3 length equals 13 residues. As DNA, the CDR3 is TGTGCCAGCAGCCAAGTAGTGTTTGATACGCAGTATTTT. Protein: CASSQVVFDTQYF.

This sequence joins TRBV18 and TRBJ2-4; D is ambiguous. TRBJ2-7 explains the end of the DNA better; the J call may be wrong. This CDR3 spans 14 amino acids. CDR1 is KGHSH, CDR2 LQKENI, per germline. In DNA, the CDR3 is TGTGCCAGCTCACGCACGGACGGACCCTTCGAGCAGTACTTC. Protein product: CASSRTDGPFEQYF.

CDR3 in amino acids: CASSARAAGGLEQYF. The DNA for the CDR3 is TGTGCCAGCAGCGCGAGGGCAGCGGGAGGGTTGGAGCAGTACTTC. This chain links TRBV13 with TRBJ2-7, with TRBD2 identical over 10 bases. Germline V lookup: CDR1 PRHDT, CDR2 FYEKMQ (reference sequence). The CDR3 extends over 15 amino acids. V was pared by 5 bases and J by 7 bases, with 11 bases of the junction left unmatched. The full variable domain, with the rest looked up from reference TRBV13 and TRBJ2-7, is AAGVIQSPRHLIKEKRETATLKCYPIPRHDTVYWYQQGPGQDPQFLISFYEKMQSDKGSIPDRFSAQQFSDYHSELNMSSLELGDSALYFCASSARAAGGLEQYFGPGTRLTVT.

J is TRBJ2-6 and V is TRBV5-1, with D tentatively TRBD2 (6 bases). The CDR3 totals 15 residues. CDR1 and CDR2 (germline): SGHRS, YFSETQ. V was shortened by 4 bases and J by 6 bases, with 14 bases between the two germline ends. Here the CDR3 DNA reads TGCGCCAGCAGCGGAGGGGACCCCCTGGCCAACGTCCTGACTTTC. Translated: CASSGGDPLANVLTF.